A selection of T cell receptor beta chains follows, all from one sample in a study of response to subunit inactivated influenza vaccine. TCRdb re-derived calls from the RT-PCR reads in MiXCR, one entry per CDR3 protein. The sample consists of around 530,000 distinct CDR3 sequences, 10% to 15% of them appearing once. Sequencing used PBMCs from blood, obtained on the day of vaccination. The receptors derive from a man aged 50-59 years who received an inactivated influenza vaccine. CDR3s include the opening cysteine and the closing phenylalanine or tryptophan. The D gene is left open where the match is weak. Clone size is not always given. Where it is, it says once, few, many or a class for expanded clones.

cdr3_nt: TGTGCCAGCAGCCAAGGCGGGACAGAAAATTCACCCCTCCACTTT
cdr3_aa: CASSQGGTENSPLHF
d_call: TRBD1
clone_size: few
v_call: TRBV4-2
j_call: TRBJ1-6

cdr3_nt: TGCGCCAGCAGCCGGATAGCAGGGGCATGGACTGAAGCTTTCTTT
cdr3_aa: CASSRIAGAWTEAFF
d_call: .
clone_size: .
v_call: TRBV4-1
j_call: TRBJ1-1

cdr3_nt: TGTGCCAGCAGTTTGCTGTCTCAGCCCCAGCATTTT
cdr3_aa: CASSLLSQPQHF
d_call: .
clone_size: many
v_call: TRBV28
j_call: TRBJ1-5

cdr3_nt: TGCGCCAGCAGCCAGGCGAGGACTAGCGGGGGGAGGACACTGGATACGCAGTATTTT
cdr3_aa: CASSQARTSGGRTLDTQYF
d_call: TRBD2
clone_size: .
v_call: TRBV5-1
j_call: TRBJ2-3

cdr3_nt: TGTGCCAGCAGCTGGGAAGGACAGGCGAACACCGGGGAGCTGTTTTTT
cdr3_aa: CASSWEGQANTGELFF
d_call: TRBD1
clone_size: many
v_call: TRBV5-5
j_call: TRBJ2-2

cdr3_nt: TGTGCCAGCAGCTTGGTGGAGGGAAGGTGGACTGAAGCTTTCTTT
cdr3_aa: CASSLVEGRWTEAFF
d_call: .
clone_size: .
v_call: TRBV5-5
j_call: TRBJ1-1

cdr3_nt: TGTGCCAGCAGCTTAACCCCACTGGGTGGGGAGCTGTTTTTT
cdr3_aa: CASSLTPLGGELFF
d_call: .
clone_size: .
v_call: TRBV11-2
j_call: TRBJ2-2

cdr3_nt: TGTGCCAGCAGTGAGCTAGCGGGGGGGGGCTACAATGAGCAGTTCTTC
cdr3_aa: CASSELAGGGYNEQFF
d_call: TRBD2
clone_size: .
v_call: TRBV6-4
j_call: TRBJ2-1

cdr3_nt: TGTGCCAGCAGTTTTTCAGGGGGCGAAGAGACCCAGTACTTC
cdr3_aa: CASSFSGGEETQYF
d_call: TRBD1
clone_size: few
v_call: TRBV27
j_call: TRBJ2-5

cdr3_nt: TGTGCCAGCAGCCAAGAAAGTGAAATGACTAGCGGCGTGTACCAGCAGTACTTC
cdr3_aa: CASSQESEMTSGVYQQYF
d_call: TRBD2
clone_size: .
v_call: TRBV4-2
j_call: TRBJ2-7

cdr3_nt: TGTGCCAGTCGGACAGGGACCTACGAGCAGTACTTC
cdr3_aa: CASRTGTYEQYF
d_call: TRBD1
clone_size: .
v_call: TRBV12-3/TRBV12-4
j_call: TRBJ2-7